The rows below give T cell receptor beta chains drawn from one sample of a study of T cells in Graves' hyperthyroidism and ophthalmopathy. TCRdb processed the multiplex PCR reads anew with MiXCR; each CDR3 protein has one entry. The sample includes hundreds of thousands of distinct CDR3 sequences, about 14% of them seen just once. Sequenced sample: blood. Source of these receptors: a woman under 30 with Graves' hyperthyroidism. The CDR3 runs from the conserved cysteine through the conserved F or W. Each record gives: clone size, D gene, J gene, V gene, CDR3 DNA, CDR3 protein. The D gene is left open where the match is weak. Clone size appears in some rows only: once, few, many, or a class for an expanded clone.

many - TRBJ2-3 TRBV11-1 TGTGCCAGCAGCTTATGGGACAACACAGATACGCAGTATTTT CASSLWDNTDTQYF
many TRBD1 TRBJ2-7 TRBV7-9 TGTGCCAGCAGCACGACAGGGGTGAGCTACGAGCAGTACTTC CASSTTGVSYEQYF
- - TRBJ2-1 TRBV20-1 TGCAGTGCTAGAGCACCATACTCCTACAATGAGCAGTTCTTC CSARAPYSYNEQFF
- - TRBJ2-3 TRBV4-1 TGCGCCAGCGGGATAGCGGAGATCCCAACAGATACGCAGTATTTT CASGIAEIPTDTQYF
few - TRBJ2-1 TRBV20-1 TGCAGTGCGCTGGGACTCTACAATGAGCAGTTCTTC CSALGLYNEQFF
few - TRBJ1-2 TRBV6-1 TGTGCCAGCAGCACTATCCCCTTAGCGTATGGCTACACCTTC CASSTIPLAYGYTF
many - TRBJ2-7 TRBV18 TGTGCCAGCTCGGACGGGGGAAGCTACGAGCAGTACTTC CASSDGGSYEQYF
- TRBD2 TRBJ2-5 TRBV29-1 TGCAGCGTCCTCCCTAGCGGAGAGACCCAGTACTTC CSVLPSGETQYF
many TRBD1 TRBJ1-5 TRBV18 TGTGCCAGCTCACCAGGACAGGGGCGGTCTCAGCCCCAGCATTTT CASSPGQGRSQPQHF
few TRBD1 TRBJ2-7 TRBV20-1 TGCAGTGCTGGTATTGCGGGACAGGATTCCTACGAGCAGTACTTC CSAGIAGQDSYEQYF
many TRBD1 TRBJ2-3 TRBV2 TGTGCCAGCAACGCCCTACAGGGGACATCAGATACGCAGTATTTT CASNALQGTSDTQYF
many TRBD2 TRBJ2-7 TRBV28 TGTGCCAGCAGTTCCGGACTAGCGGGGAATTACGAGCAGTACTTC CASSSGLAGNYEQYF
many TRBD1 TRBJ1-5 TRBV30 TGTGCCTGGGAACAGGGGGCTGGACAGCCCCAGCATTTT CAWEQGAGQPQHF
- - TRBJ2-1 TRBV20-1 TGCAGTGCTGCCTCCCCGGGACCCACAAGGGATGAGCAGTTCTTC CSAASPGPTRDEQFF
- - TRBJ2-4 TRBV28 TGTGCCAGCAGTCTATTCGGGGAAACGGGCATTCAGTACTTC CASSLFGETGIQYF
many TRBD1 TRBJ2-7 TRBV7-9 TGTGCCAGCAGCGTCGGGACAGGGGGCATCTACGAGCAGTACTTC CASSVGTGGIYEQYF
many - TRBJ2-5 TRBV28 TGTGCCAGCAGTGTAATGGGGGACAACCAAGAGACCCAGTACTTC CASSVMGDNQETQYF
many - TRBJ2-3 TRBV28 TGTGCCAGCAGTTTAAGTAGGCCTAACACAGATACGCAGTATTTT CASSLSRPNTDTQYF
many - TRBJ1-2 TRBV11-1 TGTGCCAGCAGTTTGTCGGGGGCGTGGGACTATGGCTACACCTTC CASSLSGAWDYGYTF
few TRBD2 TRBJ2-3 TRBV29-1 TGCAGCGGTACGCGACTAGCGGGGAACACAGATACGCAGTATTTT CSGTRLAGNTDTQYF
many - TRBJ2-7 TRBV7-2 TGTGCCAGCAGCTTCACGAGCCCGCGGCGCTACGAGCAGTACTTC CASSFTSPRRYEQYF
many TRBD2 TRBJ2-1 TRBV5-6 TGTGCCAGCAGCGGAGGCTTCCTAGCGGGAGTGCACAATGAGCAGTTCTTC CASSGGFLAGVHNEQFF
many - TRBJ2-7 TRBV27 TGTGCCAGCAGTCTGGGACCGATGGGGGGCTCCTACGAGCAGTACTTC CASSLGPMGGSYEQYF
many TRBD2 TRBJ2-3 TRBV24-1 TGTGCCACCAGTGATTTAGGCGGAGCGGGAGCGAGCACAGATACGCAGTATTTT CATSDLGGAGASTDTQYF
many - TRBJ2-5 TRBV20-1 TGCAGTGCGATAAGGGGGTACCAAGAGACCCAGTACTTC CSAIRGYQETQYF
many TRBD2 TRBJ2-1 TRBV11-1 TGTGCCAGCAGCTTCAGCGGGAAGTACAATGAGCAGTTCTTC CASSFSGKYNEQFF
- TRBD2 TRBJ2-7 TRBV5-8 TGTGCCAGCAGCTCCGGAGTAATAGCGGGAGTTTCCTACGAGCAGTACTTC CASSSGVIAGVSYEQYF
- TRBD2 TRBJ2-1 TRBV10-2 TGCGCCAGCCTTGGGGGGGGATATGAGCAGTTCTTC CASLGGGYEQFF
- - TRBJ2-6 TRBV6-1 TGTGCCAGCAGTTTTGTAGAGGTCAACGTCCTGACTTTC CASSFVEVNVLTF
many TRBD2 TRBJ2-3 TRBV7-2 TGTGCCAGCAGCTCAAAGACCGGACTAGCGGGAGGTCGGGATACGCAGTATTTT CASSSKTGLAGGRDTQYF
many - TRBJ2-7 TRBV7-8 TGTGCCAGCAGCTCCCGGCGGGAACCCAGCTACGAGCAGTACTTC CASSSRREPSYEQYF
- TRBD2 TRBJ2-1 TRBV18 TGTGCCAGCTCACCATTCCCCGCGGGAGGCTACAATGAGCAGCTCTTC CASSPFPAGGYNEQLF
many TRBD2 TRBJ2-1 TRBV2 TGTGCCAGCAGCTCCCCTGTTAGCGGGAGCTCAAATGAGCAGTTCTTC CASSSPVSGSSNEQFF
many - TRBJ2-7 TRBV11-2 TGTGCCAGCAGCTTAGGAGGGGGGTACGAGCAGTACTTC CASSLGGGYEQYF
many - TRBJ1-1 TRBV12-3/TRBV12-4 TGTGCCAGCGGGGGCTCGACGGGGCACACTGAAGCTTTCTTT CASGGSTGHTEAFF
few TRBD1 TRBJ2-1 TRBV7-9 TGTGCCAGCAGCTTTACCAGGGGGCCCTCCAATGAGCAGTTCTTC CASSFTRGPSNEQFF
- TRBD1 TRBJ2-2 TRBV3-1 TGTGCCAGCAGACGTGCGACAGGGGGCCCCGCCGGGGAGCTGTTTTTT CASRRATGGPAGELFF
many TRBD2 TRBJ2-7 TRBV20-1 TGCAGTGCTAGAGATGCGACTAGCGGGAGTTCCTACGAGCAGTACTTC CSARDATSGSSYEQYF
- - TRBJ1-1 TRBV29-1 TGCAGCGTCGCCCAGGGATTAGGCACTGAAGCTTTCTTT CSVAQGLGTEAFF
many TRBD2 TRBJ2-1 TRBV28 TGTGCCAGCAGTTTAGCGGGAGGACTCGGTGAGCAGTTCTTC CASSLAGGLGEQFF
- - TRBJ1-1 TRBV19 TGTGCCAGTAGTGTACTACTAGGTAAGGACCGAAAGGGATCGAACACTGAAGCTTTCTTT CASSVLLGKDRKGSNTEAFF
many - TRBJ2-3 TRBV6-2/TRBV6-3 TGTGCCAGCAGCCCTTGGGGGGCACAGACAGATACGCAGTATTTT CASSPWGAQTDTQYF
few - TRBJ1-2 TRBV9 TGTGCCAGCAGCGGGGGGGGGGGACCTCACTATGGCTACACCTTC CASSGGGGPHYGYTF
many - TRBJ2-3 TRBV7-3 TGTGCCAGCAGCTTAGAGGGACTGAGCACAGATACGCAGTATTTT CASSLEGLSTDTQYF
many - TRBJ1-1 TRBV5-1 TGCGCCAGCAGCGGCGGGGGTCGAGGGGCTTTCTTT CASSGGGRGAFF
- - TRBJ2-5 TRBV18 TGTGCCAGCTCACCACAGGAGGGATCACGACAAGAGACCCAGTACTTC CASSPQEGSRQETQYF
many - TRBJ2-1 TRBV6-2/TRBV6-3 TGTGCCAGCAGTTACCTGCGGAATGAGCAGTTCTTC CASSYLRNEQFF
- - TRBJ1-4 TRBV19 TGTGCCAGTAGGGAGACAGACTATCCAACTAATGAAAAACTGTTTTTT CASRETDYPTNEKLFF
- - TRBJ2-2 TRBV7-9 TGTGCCAGCAGCGGTTTTTTCGGGAGCAGCACCGGGGAGCTGTTTTTT CASSGFFGSSTGELFF
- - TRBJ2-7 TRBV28 TGTGCCAGCAGGGCTCAGGGTATTTACGAGCAGTACTTC CASRAQGIYEQYF
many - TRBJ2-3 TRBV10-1 TGCGCCAGCAGTGAAGACATCACAGATACGCAGTATTTT CASSEDITDTQYF
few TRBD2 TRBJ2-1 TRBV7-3 TGTGCCAGCAGCCCGTCCGGGACTAGCCACTACAATGAGCAGTTCTTC CASSPSGTSHYNEQFF
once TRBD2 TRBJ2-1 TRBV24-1 TGTGCCACCAGTGATCCTCGGACTAGCGGCAATGAGCAGTTCTTC CATSDPRTSGNEQFF
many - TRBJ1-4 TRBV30 TGTGCCTGGACCCCGGGACCGTCGGCCAGTGAAAAACTGTTTTTT CAWTPGPSASEKLFF
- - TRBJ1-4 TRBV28 TGTGCCAGCAGTTCGGGAAGTGAAGGCGATGAAAAACTGTTTTTT CASSSGSEGDEKLFF
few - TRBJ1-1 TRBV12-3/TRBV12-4 TGTGCCAGCAGTAAGGGACACGAGAACACTGAAGCTTTCTTT CASSKGHENTEAFF
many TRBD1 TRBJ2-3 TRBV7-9 TGTGCCAGCAGCCCGACAGGGGCACTAAGCACAGATACGCAGTATTTT CASSPTGALSTDTQYF
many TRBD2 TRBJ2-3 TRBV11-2 TGTGCCAGCAGCTTTTTAGCGGGCAGCTACACAGATACGCAGTATTTT CASSFLAGSYTDTQYF
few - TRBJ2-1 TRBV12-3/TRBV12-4 TGTGCCAGCGGGACCGCCGAGGGGGTCTTAGCCTACAATGAGCAGTTCTTC CASGTAEGVLAYNEQFF
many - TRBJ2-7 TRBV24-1 TGTGCCACCAGTGATAAAGGACCACTCCACGAGCAGTACTTC CATSDKGPLHEQYF